This T cell receptor (beta chain) was profiled in a study of T cells in localized non-small cell lung cancer. The protocol was immunoSEQ multiplex PCR, while the TCRdb copy is restricted to in-frame clones and leaves out a portion. The data hold about 72,000 clones, with approximately 84% observed a single time. This clone was recorded once. This TCR was sampled from a female donor of 60 years or more with stage I lung adenocarcinoma. Sequences were derived from peripheral blood, sampled before any cancer treatment.

The CDR3 DNA reads as TGCGCCAGCTGTCAGGAGCGGGCGGGGAGTGAAGCTTTCTTT. Translation: CASCQERAGSEAFF. The chain is built from TRBV5-1 and TRBJ1-1; D gene uncertain. The germline V gene encodes CDR1 SGHRS and CDR2 YFSETQ. Trimming took off 7 bases at V and 7 bases at J, with 20 bases between the two ends. The CDR3 is made up of 14 amino acids.